This T cell receptor (beta chain) stems from a study of metastatic and nonmetastatic thyroid tumors. This clone was counted a few times. In the authors' workflow: The study built a papillary thyroid cancer distant-metastasis classifier from CDR3 differences across clinicopathological groups. From the PCR reads, TCRdb re-called clones with MiXCR. The V and J calls come from TCRdb's annotation, not from the publication. The table records some 17,000 clones, about a quarter of them present only once. Patients underwent thyroid surgery, and none had received any treatment before it. The TCR comes from a female donor with papillary thyroid cancer or a benign thyroid nodule (not recorded which). Some clones in this sample may be carry-over from other donors' samples. The specimen was adjacent normal tissue.

DNA for the CDR3: TGTGCCAGCAGTGACCGGACAGGGGCCTACGAGCAGTACTTC. Translating gives CASSDRTGAYEQYF. V is TRBV6-2 or TRBV6-3 and J is TRBJ2-7; 9 bases fit TRBD1. This CDR3 region has 14 residues. Germline values: CDR1 MNHEY, CDR2 SVGEGT. With 5 bases clipped from V and 2 bases from J, the junction kept 4 bases outside the gene matches.